The present TCR beta chain was sequenced within a study of lymphopenia after photon versus proton radiotherapy. Whole-study findings and limits: Oligoclonal CD8+ Temra expansion after nadir drove photon patients' diversity drop. Authors raise, but do not show, better survival with proton therapy. Under photons, naive T cells and diversity fell while effector/memory populations rose.

Concerning this clone itself: Its target is unknown.

Sequencing was performed with immunoSEQ multiplex PCR; in TCRdb, only in-frame clones are kept and a portion is missing. Of some 30,000 clones in the sample, 84% were seen once. The germline gives CDR1 SGHTA, CDR2 FQGNSA. The CDR3 has 16 residues. The J segment lost 4 bases and the V segment lost 5 bases, leaving 10 bases of the junction unmatched. This TCR derives from a woman aged 70-85 years with pancreatic cancer. The input for sequencing was peripheral blood, taken from a patient treated with proton-based radiotherapy. The J gene is TRBJ2-1, the V gene TRBV7-2, with 8 bases aligning to TRBD1. CDR3 in DNA: TGTGCCAGCAGCCGCGACAGGGGCCAAGGTTACAATGAGCAGTTCTTC. It specifies CASSRDRGQGYNEQFF.